This T cell receptor beta chain was found in a study of cytomegalovirus exposure and HLA in healthy donors. As for this clone: Its cognate antigen is unknown.

The CDR3 runs 16 residues. Study results and caveats: With DRB1 most and HLA-C fewest, TCR association rates differed between HLA loci in a later analysis. When the data were analyzed later, several of the most significant clusters appeared to be linked to common viral pathogens. Association with HLA alleles at 0.05 false discovery rate was found for about 17,000 TCR beta sequences in a later analysis.

The PCR employed 60 Vbeta primers together with 13 Jbeta primers. The repertoire was sequenced with immunoSEQ multiplex PCR; TCRdb's copy has only in-frame clones and lacks some. Here the sample spans under 150,000 clones, around 80% being singletons. This chain uses TRBV12-1 with TRBJ1-5; the table gives TRBD1 as D, unverified against the DNA. TRBV12-1 is described as a pseudogene. The TCR sequence derives from a man aged 30 to 45 in good health and CMV-seronegative. The source material was PBMCs. This chain's CDR3 is CASSFEYGTEDQPQHF. For the CDR3, the DNA is TGTGCCAGCAGCTTTGAGTATGGGACAGAGGATCAGCCCCAGCATTTT.